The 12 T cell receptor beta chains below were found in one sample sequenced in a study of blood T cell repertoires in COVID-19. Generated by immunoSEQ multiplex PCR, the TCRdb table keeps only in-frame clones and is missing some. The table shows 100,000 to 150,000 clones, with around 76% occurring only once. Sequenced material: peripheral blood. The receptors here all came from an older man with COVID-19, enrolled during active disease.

DNA of the CDR3: TGTGCCAGCAGCTCCAGACAGGGAAGGGATGGCTACACCTTC. It codes for CASSSRQGRDGYTF. V is TRBV9 and J is TRBJ1-2; 7 nucleotides line up with TRBD1. Germline loops: CDR1 SGDLS, CDR2 YYNGEE. The length of the CDR3 is 14 residues. V gave up 4 bases and J gave up 6 bases; unmatched junction bases: 9. Based on the CDR3 plus reference TRBV9 and TRBJ1-2, the full variable domain is DSGVTQTPKHLITATGQRVTLRCSPRSGDLSVYWYQQSLDQGLQFLIQYYNGEERAKGNILERFSAQQFPDLHSELNLSSLELGDSALYFCASSSRQGRDGYTFGSGTRLTVV.

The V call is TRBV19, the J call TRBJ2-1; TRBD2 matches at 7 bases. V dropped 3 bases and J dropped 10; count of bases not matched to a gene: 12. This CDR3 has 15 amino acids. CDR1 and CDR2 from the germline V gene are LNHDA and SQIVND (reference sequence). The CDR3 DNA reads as TGTGCCAGTAGTATCGGGCTAGCGGATTACATGGAGCAGTTCTTC. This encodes CASSIGLADYMEQFF.

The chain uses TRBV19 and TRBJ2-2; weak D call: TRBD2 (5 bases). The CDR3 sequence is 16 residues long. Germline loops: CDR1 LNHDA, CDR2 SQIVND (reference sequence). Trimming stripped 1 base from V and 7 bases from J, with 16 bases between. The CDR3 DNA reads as TGTGCCAGTAGTATAGGGGCTACGCTCGGAGGCGGGGAGCTGTTTTTT. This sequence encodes CASSIGATLGGGELFF.

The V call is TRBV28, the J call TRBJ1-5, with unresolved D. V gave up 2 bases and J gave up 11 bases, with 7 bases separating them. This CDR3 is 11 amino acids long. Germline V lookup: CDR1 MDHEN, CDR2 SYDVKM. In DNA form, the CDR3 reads TGTGCCAGCAGTTTAATCGGGACCCAGCATTTT. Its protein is CASSLIGTQHF.

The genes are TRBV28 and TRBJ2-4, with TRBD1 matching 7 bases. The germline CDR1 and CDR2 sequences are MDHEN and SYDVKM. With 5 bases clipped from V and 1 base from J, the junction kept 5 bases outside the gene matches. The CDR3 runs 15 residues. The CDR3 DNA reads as TGTGCCAGCAGTCTAGGGGGCGAGGCCAAAAACATTCAGTACTTC. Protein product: CASSLGGEAKNIQYF.

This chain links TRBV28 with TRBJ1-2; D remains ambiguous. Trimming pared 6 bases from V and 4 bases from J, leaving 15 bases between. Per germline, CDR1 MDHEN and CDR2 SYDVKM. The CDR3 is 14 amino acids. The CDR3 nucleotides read TGTGCCAGCAGCCTCCCGTACGCGGCCTATGGCTACACCTTC. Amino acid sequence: CASSLPYAAYGYTF.

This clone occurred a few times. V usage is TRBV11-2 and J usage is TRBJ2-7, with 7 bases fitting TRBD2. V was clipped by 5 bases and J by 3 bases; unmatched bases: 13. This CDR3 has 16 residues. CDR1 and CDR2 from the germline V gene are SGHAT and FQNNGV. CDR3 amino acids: CASSPRVASGYYEQYF. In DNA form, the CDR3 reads TGTGCCAGCAGCCCGAGAGTGGCTAGCGGTTACTACGAGCAGTACTTC.

CDR3 bases: TGTGCCAGCAGTTTGGCTTCAGCTACCGGGTTCAATCAGCCCCAGCATTTT. It encodes CASSLASATGFNQPQHF. The V gene is TRBV28, the J gene TRBJ1-5; unclear D gene. The CDR3 is made up of 17 amino acids. The germline CDR1 and CDR2 sequences are MDHEN and SYDVKM. V lost 3 bases and J lost 3, with 18 bases in between.

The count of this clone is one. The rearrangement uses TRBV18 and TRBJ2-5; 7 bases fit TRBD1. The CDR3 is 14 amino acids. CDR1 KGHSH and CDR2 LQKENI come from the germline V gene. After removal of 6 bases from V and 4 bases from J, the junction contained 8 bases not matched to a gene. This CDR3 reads CASSPAGQAETQYF. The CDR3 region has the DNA TGTGCCAGCTCTCCCGCTGGACAGGCAGAGACCCAGTACTTC.

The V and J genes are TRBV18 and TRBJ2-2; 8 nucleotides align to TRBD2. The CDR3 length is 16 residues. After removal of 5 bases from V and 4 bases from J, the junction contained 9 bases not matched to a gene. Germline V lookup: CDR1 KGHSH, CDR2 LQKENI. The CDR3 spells CASSFSPAGGTGELFF. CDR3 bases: TGTGCCAGCTCATTTTCCCCGGCGGGGGGCACCGGGGAGCTGTTTTTT.

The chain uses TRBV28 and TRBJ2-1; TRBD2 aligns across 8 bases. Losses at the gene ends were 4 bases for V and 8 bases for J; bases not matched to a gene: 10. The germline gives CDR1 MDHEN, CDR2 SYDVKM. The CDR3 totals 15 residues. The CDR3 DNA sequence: TGTGCCAGCAGTTCCCCTAGCGGGTTCGTTCATGAGCAGTTCTTC. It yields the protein CASSSPSGFVHEQFF.

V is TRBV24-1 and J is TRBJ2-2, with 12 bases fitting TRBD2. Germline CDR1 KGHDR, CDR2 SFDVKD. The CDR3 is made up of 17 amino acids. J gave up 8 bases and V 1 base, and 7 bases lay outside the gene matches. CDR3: CATSDFLTSGSFGELFF. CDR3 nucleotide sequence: TGTGCCACCAGTGATTTTTTGACTAGCGGGAGTTTTGGGGAGCTGTTTTTT.